These T cell receptor beta chains were read from a single sample in a study of T cell repertoires in cytomegalovirus infection. TCRdb reanalysed the reads using MiXCR and keeps one entry per CDR3 protein. The sample has fewer than 550,000 distinct CDR3 sequences, approximately 31% seen once. Sequencing was carried out using PBMCs. These receptors all come from a human donor in good health (CMV status not recorded). Some clones in this sample may be carry-over from other donors' samples. The CDR3 runs from the conserved cysteine through the conserved F or W. A D gene is named only where the DNA matches it firmly. A row's size may be missing; if present it is once, few, many or a size class.

clone size	J gene	D gene	V gene	CDR3 length	CDR3 DNA	CDR3 protein
many	TRBJ1-3	.	TRBV7-8	16	TGTGCCAGCAGCTTAGAGAGGTTCCCCTCCGGAAACACCATATATTTT	CASSLERFPSGNTIYF
many	TRBJ1-5	.	TRBV4-2	15	TGTGCCAGCAGCCGCCACAGGGAGAGCAATCAGCCCCAGCATTTT	CASSRHRESNQPQHF
few	TRBJ1-5	TRBD1	TRBV12-3/TRBV12-4	16	TGTGCCAGCAGTTCAGTTACAGGGGGCTTCAATCAGCCCCAGCATTTT	CASSSVTGGFNQPQHF
few	TRBJ2-3	.	TRBV5-4	15	TGTGCCAGCAGTTTCGACAGCTCTAGCACAGATACGCAGTATTTT	CASSFDSSSTDTQYF
.	TRBJ2-2	.	TRBV7-3	14	TGTGCCAGCAGCGCTTTAAACGGGGCCGGGGAGCTGTTTTTT	CASSALNGAGELFF
many	TRBJ1-5	.	TRBV7-8	15	TGTGCCAGCAGCTTATGGTCAGGGAACAATCAGCCCCAGCATTTT	CASSLWSGNNQPQHF
few	TRBJ2-3	TRBD1	TRBV7-9	17	TGTGCCAGCAGCTCATCCCTGGACAGGCCAGGCCCAGATACGCAGTATTTT	CASSSSLDRPGPDTQYF
.	TRBJ2-5	.	TRBV28	16	TGTGCCAGCAGTTTATTTCTAGGCGGGATCAAAGAGACCCAGTACTTC	CASSLFLGGIKETQYF
.	TRBJ2-2	TRBD2	TRBV7-8	16	TGTGCCAGCAGCTTCGGACTAGGGTTCGACACCGGGGAGCTGTTTTTT	CASSFGLGFDTGELFF
many	TRBJ2-2	.	TRBV7-8	13	TGTGCCAGCAGCGGGGTGTACACCGGGGAGCTGTTTTTT	CASSGVYTGELFF
.	TRBJ1-5	.	TRBV6-6	17	TGTGCCAGCAGCTATCCCACTGCATCGGGGGGCAATCAGCCCCAGCATTTT	CASSYPTASGGNQPQHF
few	TRBJ1-2	.	TRBV5-4	13	TGTGCCAGCAGCCTCCCTAGGCGCAATGGCTACACCTTC	CASSLPRRNGYTF
.	TRBJ1-1	.	TRBV6-1	14	TGTGCCAGCAGTCCGACCGAAGGGAAGTCTGAAGCTTTCTTT	CASSPTEGKSEAFF
.	TRBJ2-5	TRBD1	TRBV6-2/TRBV6-3	12	TGTGCCACCACAGGGGCAAGGAAGACCCAGTACTTC	CATTGARKTQYF
.	TRBJ2-2	.	TRBV29-1	14	TGCAGCGTTGAGGTCAGGGAGAACACCGGGGAGCTGTTTTTT	CSVEVRENTGELFF
few	TRBJ2-5	TRBD1	TRBV6-1	15	TGTGCCAGCAAAAAACCGGGACAGGGAGTAGAGACCCAGTACTTC	CASKKPGQGVETQYF
few	TRBJ1-5	.	TRBV28	14	TGTGCCAGCAGTGCGGGAGATAACAATCAGCCCCAGCATTTT	CASSAGDNNQPQHF
.	TRBJ2-1	TRBD2	TRBV7-4	19	TGTGCCAGCAGCTTAGCGCCGGCTAGCGGGGCAACTATTTACAATGAGCAGTTATTC	CASSLAPASGATIYNEQLF
.	TRBJ2-1	.	TRBV6-1	12	TGTGCCAGCAGTACGGTAGTCGATGAGCAGTTCTTC	CASSTVVDEQFF
.	TRBJ2-7	.	TRBV4-2	13	TGTGCCAGCAGCCATGGAGTAAACTACGAGCAGTACTTC	CASSHGVNYEQYF
.	TRBJ2-1	.	TRBV18	13	TGTGCCAGCTCACCACGTGTGGAGAATGAGCAGTTCTTC	CASSPRVENEQFF
many	TRBJ1-3	TRBD1	TRBV11-2	18	TGTGCCAGCAGCTTACTCAGGCGGGACAGGGGCTCTGGAAACACCATATATTTT	CASSLLRRDRGSGNTIYF
.	TRBJ2-7	.	TRBV11-2	14	TGTGCCAGCAGCTTAGTAGGGAAGATCTACGAGCAGTACTTC	CASSLVGKIYEQYF
many	TRBJ2-5	.	TRBV5-6	14	TGTGCCAGCAGCTTGAGAGGGACGGGAGAGACCCAGTACTTC	CASSLRGTGETQYF
.	TRBJ2-7	.	TRBV15	14	TGTGCCACCAGCAGAGACGCAGGTTCCTACGAGCAGTACTTC	CATSRDAGSYEQYF
.	TRBJ2-5	.	TRBV7-6	11	TGTGCCAGCACCATACAAGAGACCCAGTACTTC	CASTIQETQYF
once	TRBJ1-2	.	TRBV29-1	11	TGCAGCGTTGAGATGGGGAATGGCTACACCTTC	CSVEMGNGYTF
many	TRBJ2-2	TRBD2	TRBV7-2	17	TGTGCCAGCAGCCCCGCACCCTTAGCGGGGGGCACCGGGGAGCTGTTTTTT	CASSPAPLAGGTGELFF
.	TRBJ2-7	.	TRBV6-2/TRBV6-3	14	TGTGCCAGCAATCGACGGGACACCACCTACGAGCAGTACTTC	CASNRRDTTYEQYF
.	TRBJ2-7	TRBD1	TRBV7-6	15	TGTGCCAGCAGCCTTTGGACAGGGCTCTCCTACGAGCAGTACTTC	CASSLWTGLSYEQYF
.	TRBJ2-7	.	TRBV7-9	12	TGTGCCAGCAGCTTACTAGCGTTCGAGCAGTACTTC	CASSLLAFEQYF
many	TRBJ2-7	TRBD2	TRBV7-3	14	TGTGCCAGCAGCTTACAGGGAGGGAGTTACGAGCAGTACTTC	CASSLQGGSYEQYF
.	TRBJ1-5	TRBD1	TRBV6-2/TRBV6-3	16	TGTGCCAGCAGTTACCCGCCGACAGGGTCTGAACAGCCCCAGCATTTT	CASSYPPTGSEQPQHF
.	TRBJ1-1	.	TRBV12-5	12	TGTGCTAGTGCATTTTCGTACACTGAAGCTTTCTTT	CASAFSYTEAFF
many	TRBJ2-3	.	TRBV7-6	18	TGTGCCAGCAGCTTTTTCGAATCGGGATCGACTAGCACAGATACGCAGTATTTT	CASSFFESGSTSTDTQYF
few	TRBJ2-5	.	TRBV4-3	14	TGCGCCAGCAGCCTCAGGACCCTCCAAGAGACCCAGTACTTC	CASSLRTLQETQYF
.	TRBJ2-1	TRBD1	TRBV7-8	14	TGTGCCAGCAGCGTATGGACAGGGGGGAATGAGCAGTTCTTC	CASSVWTGGNEQFF
.	TRBJ1-1	.	TRBV11-2	14	TGTGCCAGCAGCTTGACAACCCCAAACACTGAAGCTTTCTTT	CASSLTTPNTEAFF
many	TRBJ2-7	.	TRBV11-2	12	TGTGCCAGCAGGAGTAGGGGGGACGAGCAGTACTTC	CASRSRGDEQYF
.	TRBJ2-5	TRBD1	TRBV5-4	16	TGTGCCAGCAGCTCCCGCCGGGACAGTGACCGAGAGACCCAGTACTTC	CASSSRRDSDRETQYF
few	TRBJ2-3	TRBD2	TRBV19	18	TGTGCCAGTAGCCCAGCTAGCGGGGGAGTACCCCGCACAGATACGCAGTATTTT	CASSPASGGVPRTDTQYF
many	TRBJ2-5	.	TRBV27	13	TGTGCCAGCACCGGACAGTTCCAAGAGACCCAGTACTTC	CASTGQFQETQYF
.	TRBJ2-7	TRBD1	TRBV20-1	14	TGCAGTGTCCCAAGAAAGACAGGGTTCTACGAGCAGTACTTC	CSVPRKTGFYEQYF
few	TRBJ2-1	TRBD2	TRBV7-6	15	TGTGCCAGCAGCGTAGGACTAGCGGGGGTAAATGAGCAGTTCTTC	CASSVGLAGVNEQFF
.	TRBJ1-1	.	TRBV6-5	16	TGTGCCAGCAGTTACACTGGGAAAGGGATGAACACTGAAGCTTTCTTT	CASSYTGKGMNTEAFF
many	TRBJ1-4	.	TRBV7-2	13	TGTGCCAGCAGCCGAGACAGCAATGAAAAACTGTTTTTT	CASSRDSNEKLFF
few	TRBJ2-2	.	TRBV18	16	TGTGCCAGCTCACTGTCGGGGGGCGTGAACACCGGGGAGCTGTTTTTT	CASSLSGGVNTGELFF
few	TRBJ2-2	.	TRBV5-6	16	TGTGCCAGCAGCTTGCCCGCAGTGGTGGACACCGGGGAGCTGTTTTTT	CASSLPAVVDTGELFF
many	TRBJ1-2	.	TRBV5-5	13	TGTGCCAGCAGCTTGGAACCAAACTATGGCTACACCTTC	CASSLEPNYGYTF
many	TRBJ2-7	.	TRBV7-6	16	TGTGCCAGCAGCGTTGGGGCAGCCCGGGGTTCCTACGAGCAGTACTTC	CASSVGAARGSYEQYF
many	TRBJ1-6	TRBD1	TRBV12-3/TRBV12-4	16	TGTGCCAGCAGTCCTGAGCAGGGGGCGCGAAATTCACCCCTCCACTTT	CASSPEQGARNSPLHF
many	TRBJ2-1	.	TRBV12-3/TRBV12-4	11	TGTGCCAGCAGCTTTAGCTATGAGCAGTTCTTC	CASSFSYEQFF
few	TRBJ1-1	.	TRBV12-3/TRBV12-4	10	TGTGCCAGCATGCGGACTGAAGCTTTCTTT	CASMRTEAFF
.	TRBJ1-6	.	TRBV20-1	17	TGCAGTGCTAGAGAGGTCGGGTTTGGGGATGGTAATTCACCCCTCCACTTT	CSAREVGFGDGNSPLHF
few	TRBJ2-1	TRBD2	TRBV5-1	17	TGCGCCAGCAGCTACCCGGGACTAGCGGGGGGGCGTAGTGAGCAGTTCTTC	CASSYPGLAGGRSEQFF
.	TRBJ1-1	.	TRBV5-5	16	TGTGCCAGCAGCTTAATTACAGGACGGGCGACTTTGGAAGCTTTCTTT	CASSLITGRATLEAFF
.	TRBJ1-6	TRBD1	TRBV6-1	18	TGTGCCAGCAGTCCGCGGGACAGTCACAGCTCCTATAATTCACCCCTCCACTTT	CASSPRDSHSSYNSPLHF
.	TRBJ1-1	TRBD1	TRBV20-1	15	TGCAGTGCTAGCGGACAGGGGGTCATGAACACTGAAGCTTTCTTT	CSASGQGVMNTEAFF
.	TRBJ1-3	TRBD1	TRBV12-3/TRBV12-4	15	TGTGCCAGCAGTTTAGGGGACAGCGGCTGGGACACCATATATTTT	CASSLGDSGWDTIYF